Following are 8 T cell receptor beta chains from one sample sequenced in a study of blood T cell repertoires in COVID-19. The table came from immunoSEQ multiplex PCR; TCRdb's copy has only in-frame clones and leaves some out. The table shows over 70,000 clones, with 86% occurring only once. Sequenced input: peripheral blood. These receptors all come from a human donor in a cohort sampled during active COVID-19.

The chain links TRBV7-2 to TRBJ2-7; 15 bases agree with TRBD2. Germline assignment: CDR1 SGHTA and CDR2 FQGNSA. The CDR3 sequence is 18 residues long. The ends lost 1 base at V and 2 bases at J; junction bases unmatched: 6. The CDR3 DNA reads as TGTGCCAGCAGCTTAGTAGGACTAGCGGGAGGGTTAGCCTACGAGCAGTACTTC. Translation: CASSLVGLAGGLAYEQYF.

The chain combines TRBV9 with TRBJ1-1, with unresolved D. The length of the CDR3 is 13 residues. V lost 0 bases and J lost 4, with 7 bases in between. Germline CDR1 SGDLS, CDR2 YYNGEE. The CDR3 DNA reads TGTGCCAGCAGCGTAGGAACTCCCACTGAAGCTTTCTTT. Translated: CASSVGTPTEAFF.

The gene calls are TRBV9 and TRBJ2-3; TRBD2 matches 8 bases. Looked up from germline, CDR1 is SGDLS and CDR2 is YYNGEE. The CDR3 is 16 amino acids. The junction had 18 bases not matched to a gene; V was cut back by 4 bases and J by 11 bases. The CDR3 nucleotides are TGTGCCAGCAGCCCCCCGAGGAGCGGGGGCGATGGTGGGCAGTATTTT. Its protein product is CASSPPRSGGDGGQYF.

The chain combines TRBV5-1 with TRBJ1-1; 10 bases fit TRBD1. Germline V gives CDR1 SGHRS, CDR2 YFSETQ. The CDR3 totals 13 residues. The J segment lost 1 base and the V segment lost 7 bases, leaving 1 base of the junction unmatched. Here the CDR3 reads CASGQGGNTEAFF. The CDR3 nucleotides are TGCGCCAGCGGACAGGGGGGGAACACTGAAGCTTTCTTT.

The chain is built from TRBV7-2 and TRBJ2-6; no definite D call. This CDR3 spans 16 amino acids. V lost 1 base to trimming and J lost 0 bases, with 7 bases between them. Germline-derived CDR1 and CDR2 are SGHTA and FQGNSA. CDR3 amino acids: CASSLVGLSGANVLTF. The CDR3 DNA follows: TGTGCCAGCAGCTTAGTGGGCCTCTCTGGGGCCAACGTCCTGACTTTC.

Concerning this clone itself: One end of the junction varies from germline; a read error may be responsible. The chain recombines TRBV7-3 with TRBJ2-1; 9 bases fit TRBD2. This CDR3 comprises 15 residues. Germline V gene data show CDR1 as SGHTA and CDR2 as FQGTGA. The CDR3 loop reads CPSSLPGGGAGEQFF. The CDR3 nucleotides are TGTCCCAGCAGCTTACCGGGCGGGGGGGCCGGTGAGCAGTTCTTC.

The chain links TRBV11-3 to TRBJ1-4; maybe TRBD1 (6 bases). In germline, CDR1 is SGHNT, CDR2 YENEEA. V gave up 4 bases and J gave up 6 bases, with 18 bases separating them. This CDR3 contains 16 residues. This CDR3 reads CASSSDGQLIYEKLFF. The CDR3 DNA is TGTGCCAGCAGCTCCGACGGACAGCTAATATATGAAAAACTGTTTTTT.

J is TRBJ1-6 and V is TRBV9; possible D gene TRBD1, 6 bases. The CDR3 length is 16 residues. Germline CDR1 reads SGDLS; CDR2 reads YYNGEE. Trimming shortened V by 4 bases and J by 3 bases, and 14 bases separated the two germline ends. The CDR3 sequence: CASSSSGGFYNSPLHF. The CDR3 nucleotides read TGTGCCAGCAGCTCGTCGGGGGGCTTCTATAATTCACCCCTCCACTTT.